This T cell receptor (beta chain) was sequenced during a study of blood T cell repertoires in COVID-19. In the authors' methods: Using reference gene primer amplification, nucleated cell counts were estimated. The method was immunoSEQ multiplex PCR; TCRdb's version includes in-frame clones alone and lacks a portion of them. For V, J and clone size, that table is used; D and trimming come from the DNA. The sample consists of about 330,000 clones, 80% to 90% of them appearing once. Trimming cost V 3 bases and J 0 bases; bases outside gene matches: 0. The CDR3 has 15 residues. Germline assignment: CDR1 MRHNA and CDR2 SNTAGT.

V and J are TRBV6-4 and TRBJ2-1; TRBD2 agrees at 9 bases. Sequencing was done on a sample of peripheral blood. The clonotype was recovered from a man aged 30-40 years with COVID-19, enrolled during active disease. CDR3 in DNA: TGTGCCAGCAGTGAACTAGCGGGCTCCTACAATGAGCAGTTCTTC. This gives the protein CASSELAGSYNEQFF.